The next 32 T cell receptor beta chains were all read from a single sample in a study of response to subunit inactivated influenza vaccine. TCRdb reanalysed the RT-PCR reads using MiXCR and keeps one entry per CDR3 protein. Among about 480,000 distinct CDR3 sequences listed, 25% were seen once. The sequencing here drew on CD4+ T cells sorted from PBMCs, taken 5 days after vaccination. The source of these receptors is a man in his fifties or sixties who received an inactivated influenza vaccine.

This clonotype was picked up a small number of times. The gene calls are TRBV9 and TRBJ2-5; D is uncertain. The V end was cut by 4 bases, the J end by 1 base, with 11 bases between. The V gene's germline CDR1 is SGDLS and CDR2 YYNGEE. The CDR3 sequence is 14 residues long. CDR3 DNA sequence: TGTGCCAGCAGCCCACCGGGCCTCCAAGAGACCCAGTACTTC. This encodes CASSPPGLQETQYF.

CDR3 in amino acids: CASSYTTDTYKQFF. DNA of the CDR3: TGTGCCAGCAGCTACACAACCGACACCTATAAGCAGTTCTTC. The chain is built from TRBV7-8 and TRBJ2-1; no clear D gene. V lost 4 bases, J lost 11 bases, and 18 bases lay in between. The V gene's germline CDR1 is SGHVS and CDR2 FQNEAQ. The CDR3 extends over 14 amino acids.

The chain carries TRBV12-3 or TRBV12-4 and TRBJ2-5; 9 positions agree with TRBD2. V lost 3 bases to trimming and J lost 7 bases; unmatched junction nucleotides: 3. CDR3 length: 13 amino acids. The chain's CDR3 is CASSLGREGTQYF. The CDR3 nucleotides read TGTGCCAGCAGTTTGGGGCGGGAGGGGACCCAGTACTTC.

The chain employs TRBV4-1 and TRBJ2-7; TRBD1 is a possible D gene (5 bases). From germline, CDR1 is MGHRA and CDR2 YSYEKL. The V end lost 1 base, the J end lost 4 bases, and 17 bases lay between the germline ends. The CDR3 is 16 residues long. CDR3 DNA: TGCGCCAGCAGCCAAGTAGGGGCAGGGATCAGTTACGAGCAGTACTTC. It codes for CASSQVGAGISYEQYF.

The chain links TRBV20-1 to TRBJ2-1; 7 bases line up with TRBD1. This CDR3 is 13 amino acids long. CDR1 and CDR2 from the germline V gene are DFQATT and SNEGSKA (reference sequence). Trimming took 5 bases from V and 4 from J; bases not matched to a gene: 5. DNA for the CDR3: TGCAGTGCTCCGGACAGGCAATACAATGAGCAGTTCTTC. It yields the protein CSAPDRQYNEQFF.

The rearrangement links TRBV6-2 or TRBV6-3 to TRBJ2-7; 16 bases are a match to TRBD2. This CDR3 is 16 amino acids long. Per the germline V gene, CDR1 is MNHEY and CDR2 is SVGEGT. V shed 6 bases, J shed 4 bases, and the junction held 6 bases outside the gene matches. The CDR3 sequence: CASSGTSGRAFYEQYF. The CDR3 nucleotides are TGTGCCAGCAGCGGGACTAGCGGGAGGGCGTTTTACGAGCAGTACTTC.

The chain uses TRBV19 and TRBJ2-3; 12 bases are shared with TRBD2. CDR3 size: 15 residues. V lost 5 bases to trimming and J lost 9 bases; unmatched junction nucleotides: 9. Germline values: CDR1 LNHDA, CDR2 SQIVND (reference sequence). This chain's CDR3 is CASSASGGAPLTQYF. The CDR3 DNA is TGTGCCAGTAGTGCTAGCGGGGGGGCACCTCTCACGCAGTATTTT.

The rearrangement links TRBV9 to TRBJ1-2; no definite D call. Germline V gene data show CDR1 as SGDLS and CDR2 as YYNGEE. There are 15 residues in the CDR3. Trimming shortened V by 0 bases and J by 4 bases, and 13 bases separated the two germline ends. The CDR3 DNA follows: TGTGCCAGCAGCGTAGAGGATGTGGCGAGCTATGGCTACACCTTC. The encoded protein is CASSVEDVASYGYTF.

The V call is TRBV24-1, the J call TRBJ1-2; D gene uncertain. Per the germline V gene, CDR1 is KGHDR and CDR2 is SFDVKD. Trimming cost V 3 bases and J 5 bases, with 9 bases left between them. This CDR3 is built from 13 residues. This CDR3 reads CATSDGLTYGYTF. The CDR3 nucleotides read TGTGCCACCAGTGATGGACTGACTTATGGCTACACCTTC.

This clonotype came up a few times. The CDR3, as DNA: TGCGCCAGCAGCTTGGAAACGGGGCCTGGGGAGCTGTTTTTT. It is translated as CASSLETGPGELFF. This chain connects TRBV5-1 to TRBJ2-2, with D perhaps TRBD1 or TRBD2 (5 bases each). Germline loops: CDR1 SGHRS, CDR2 YFSETQ. The CDR3 has 14 amino acids. The ends were cut back, 0 bases at V and 8 bases at J, with 11 bases in the middle.

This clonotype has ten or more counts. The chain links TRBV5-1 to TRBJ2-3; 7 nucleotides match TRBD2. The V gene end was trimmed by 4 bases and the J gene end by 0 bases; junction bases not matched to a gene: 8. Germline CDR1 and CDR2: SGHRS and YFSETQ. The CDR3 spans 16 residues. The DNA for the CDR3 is TGCGCCAGCAGCACCTCGACTAGCAGAAGCACAGATACGCAGTATTTT. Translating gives CASSTSTSRSTDTQYF.

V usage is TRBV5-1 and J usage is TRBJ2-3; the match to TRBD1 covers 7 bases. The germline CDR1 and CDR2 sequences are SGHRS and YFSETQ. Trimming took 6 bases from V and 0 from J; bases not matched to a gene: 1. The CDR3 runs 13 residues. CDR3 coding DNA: TGCGCCAGCAAGACAGGGAGCACAGATACGCAGTATTTT. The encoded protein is CASKTGSTDTQYF.

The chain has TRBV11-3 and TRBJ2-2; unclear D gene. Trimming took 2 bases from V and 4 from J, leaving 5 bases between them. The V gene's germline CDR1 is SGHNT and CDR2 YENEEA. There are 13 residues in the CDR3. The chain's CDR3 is CASSLQFTGELFF. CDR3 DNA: TGTGCCAGCAGCTTACAGTTCACCGGGGAGCTGTTTTTT. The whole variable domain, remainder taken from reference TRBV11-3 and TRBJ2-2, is EAGVVQSPRYKIIEKKQPVAFWCNPISGHNTLYWYLQNLGQGPELLIRYENEEAVDDSQLPKDRFSAERLKGVDSTLKIQPAELGDSAVYLCASSLQFTGELFFGEGSRLTVL.

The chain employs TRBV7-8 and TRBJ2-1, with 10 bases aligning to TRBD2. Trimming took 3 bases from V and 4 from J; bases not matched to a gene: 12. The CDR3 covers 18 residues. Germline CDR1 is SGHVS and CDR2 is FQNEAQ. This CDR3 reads CASSFYSDLAGVYNEQFF. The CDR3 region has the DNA TGTGCCAGCAGCTTTTATTCTGACCTAGCGGGGGTGTACAATGAGCAGTTCTTC.

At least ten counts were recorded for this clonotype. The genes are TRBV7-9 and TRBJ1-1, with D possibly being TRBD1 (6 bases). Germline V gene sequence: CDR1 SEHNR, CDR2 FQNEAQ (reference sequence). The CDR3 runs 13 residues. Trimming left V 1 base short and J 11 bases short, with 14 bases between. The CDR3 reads CASSLGGGKDAFF. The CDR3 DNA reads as TGTGCCAGCAGCTTAGGAGGGGGGAAGGATGCTTTCTTT.

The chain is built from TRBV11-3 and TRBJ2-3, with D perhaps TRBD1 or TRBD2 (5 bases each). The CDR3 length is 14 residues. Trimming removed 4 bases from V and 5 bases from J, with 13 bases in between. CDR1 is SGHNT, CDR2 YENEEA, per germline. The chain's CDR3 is CASSSLGEGDTQYF. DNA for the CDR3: TGTGCCAGCAGCTCACTGGGGGAAGGAGATACGCAGTATTTT.

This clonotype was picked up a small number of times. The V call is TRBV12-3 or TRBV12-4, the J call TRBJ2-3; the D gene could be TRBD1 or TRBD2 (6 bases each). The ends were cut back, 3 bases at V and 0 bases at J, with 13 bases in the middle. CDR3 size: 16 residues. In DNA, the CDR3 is TGTGCCAGCAGTTTGACGGCGGGACAAAGCACAGATACGCAGTATTTT. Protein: CASSLTAGQSTDTQYF.

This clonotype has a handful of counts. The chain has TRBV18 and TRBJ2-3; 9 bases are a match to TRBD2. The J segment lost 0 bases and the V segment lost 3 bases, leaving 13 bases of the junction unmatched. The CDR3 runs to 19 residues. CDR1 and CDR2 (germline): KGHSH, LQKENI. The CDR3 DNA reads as TGTGCCAGCTCACCGTTCGCCGGCTATAGCGGGAGTAGCACAGATACGCAGTATTTT. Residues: CASSPFAGYSGSSTDTQYF.

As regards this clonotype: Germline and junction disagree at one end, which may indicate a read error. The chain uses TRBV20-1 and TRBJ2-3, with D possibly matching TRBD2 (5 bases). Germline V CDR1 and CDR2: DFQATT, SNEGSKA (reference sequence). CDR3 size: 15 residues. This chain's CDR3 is CCARARSGNTDTQYF. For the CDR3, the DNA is TGCTGTGCTAGAGCGCGGAGCGGAAACACAGATACGCAGTATTTT.

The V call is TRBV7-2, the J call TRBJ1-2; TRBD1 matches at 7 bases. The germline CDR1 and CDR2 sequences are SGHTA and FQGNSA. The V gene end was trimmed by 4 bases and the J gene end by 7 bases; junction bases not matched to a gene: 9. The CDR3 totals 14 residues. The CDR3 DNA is TGTGCCAGCAGCTCCCTCAGGGGGGTAGGTGGCTACACCTTC. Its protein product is CASSSLRGVGGYTF.

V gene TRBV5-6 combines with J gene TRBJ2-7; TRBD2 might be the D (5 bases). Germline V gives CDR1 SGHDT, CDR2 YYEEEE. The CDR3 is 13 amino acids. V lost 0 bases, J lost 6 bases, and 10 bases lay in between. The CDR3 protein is CASSLERSGEQYF. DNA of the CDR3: TGTGCCAGCAGCTTGGAGCGAAGCGGCGAGCAGTACTTC.

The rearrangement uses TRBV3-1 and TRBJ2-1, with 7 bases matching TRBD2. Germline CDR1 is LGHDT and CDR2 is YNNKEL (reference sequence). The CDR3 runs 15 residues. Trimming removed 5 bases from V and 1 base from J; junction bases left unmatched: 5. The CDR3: CASSESGKSYNEQFF. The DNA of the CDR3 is TGTGCCAGCAGCGAAAGCGGGAAGTCCTACAATGAGCAGTTCTTC.

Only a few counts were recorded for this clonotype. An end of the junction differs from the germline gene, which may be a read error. CDR3 DNA: TGTGCCAGCACCTTAGGGCAGACCGCTTTCTTT. It codes for CASTLGQTAFF. The V and J genes are TRBV13 and TRBJ1-1; the D is unclear. CDR1 and CDR2 (germline): PRHDT, FYEKMQ (reference sequence). The CDR3 consists of 11 residues.

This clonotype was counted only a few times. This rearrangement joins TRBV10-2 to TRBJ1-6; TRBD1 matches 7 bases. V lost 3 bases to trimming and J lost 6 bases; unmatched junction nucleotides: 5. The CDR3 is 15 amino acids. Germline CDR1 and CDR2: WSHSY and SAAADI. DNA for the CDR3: TGCGCCAGCAGTGAAGACAGGGAGAGTAATTCACCCCTCCACTTT. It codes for CASSEDRESNSPLHF.

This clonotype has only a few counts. The CDR3: CASSPRVNSDGYTF. The DNA of the CDR3 is TGTGCCAGCAGTCCTCGGGTCAATTCGGATGGCTACACCTTC. The gene calls are TRBV12-3 or TRBV12-4 and TRBJ1-2; D is undetermined. There are 14 residues in the CDR3. V lost 5 bases, J lost 6 bases, and 16 bases lay in between.

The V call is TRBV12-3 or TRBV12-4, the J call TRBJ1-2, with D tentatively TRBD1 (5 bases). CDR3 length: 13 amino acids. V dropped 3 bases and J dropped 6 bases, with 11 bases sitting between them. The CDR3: CASSLIRGHGYTF. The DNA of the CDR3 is TGTGCCAGCAGTTTGATAAGGGGTCATGGCTACACCTTC.

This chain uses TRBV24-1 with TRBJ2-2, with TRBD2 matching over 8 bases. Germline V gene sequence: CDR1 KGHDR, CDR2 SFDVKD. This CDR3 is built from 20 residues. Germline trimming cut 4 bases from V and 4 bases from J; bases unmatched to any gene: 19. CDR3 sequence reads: CATSDPLFPGGGSLTGELFF. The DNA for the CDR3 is TGTGCCACCAGTGACCCTCTTTTCCCGGGGGGGGGATCGCTCACCGGGGAGCTGTTTTTT.

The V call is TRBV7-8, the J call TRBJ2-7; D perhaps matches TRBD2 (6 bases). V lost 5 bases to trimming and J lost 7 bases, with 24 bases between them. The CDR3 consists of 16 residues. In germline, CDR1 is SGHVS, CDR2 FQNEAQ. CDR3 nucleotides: TGTGCCAGCAGCGAACACGCCGCGGGGATCCCACTAGAGCAGTACTTC. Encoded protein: CASSEHAAGIPLEQYF.

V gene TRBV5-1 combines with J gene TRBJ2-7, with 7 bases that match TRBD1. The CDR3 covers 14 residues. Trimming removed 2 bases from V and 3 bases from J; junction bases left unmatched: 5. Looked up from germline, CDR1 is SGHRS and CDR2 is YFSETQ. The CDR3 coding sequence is TGCGCCAGCAGCTTCGACAGGGCCAACTACGAGCAGTACTTC. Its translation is CASSFDRANYEQYF.

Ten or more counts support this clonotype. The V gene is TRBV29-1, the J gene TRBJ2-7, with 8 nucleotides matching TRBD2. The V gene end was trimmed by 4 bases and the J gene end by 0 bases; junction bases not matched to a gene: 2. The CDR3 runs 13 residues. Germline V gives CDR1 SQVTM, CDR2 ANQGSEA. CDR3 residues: CSVAGRASYEQYF. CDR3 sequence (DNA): TGCAGCGTTGCCGGGAGGGCCTCCTACGAGCAGTACTTC.

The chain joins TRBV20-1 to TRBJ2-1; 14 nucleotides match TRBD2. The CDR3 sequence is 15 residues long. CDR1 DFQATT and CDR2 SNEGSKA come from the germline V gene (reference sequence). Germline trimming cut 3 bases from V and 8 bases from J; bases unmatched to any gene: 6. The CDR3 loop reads CSASTLGLAGDEQFF. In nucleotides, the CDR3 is TGCAGTGCTAGCACCCTGGGACTAGCGGGGGATGAGCAGTTCTTC.

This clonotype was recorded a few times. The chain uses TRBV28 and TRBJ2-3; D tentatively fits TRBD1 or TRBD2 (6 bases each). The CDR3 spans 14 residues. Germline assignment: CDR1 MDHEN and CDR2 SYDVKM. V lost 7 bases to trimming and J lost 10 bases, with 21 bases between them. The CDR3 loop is CASNPQGRLVAQYF. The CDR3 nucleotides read TGTGCCAGCAACCCTCAGGGGAGGTTGGTTGCGCAGTATTTT.